This T cell receptor (beta chain) originates from a study of blood T cells in healthy people across ages. General study results and limits: Leaving the PBMCs unsorted stopped any conclusive comparison of naive versus antigen-experienced cells.

This clonotype showed up many times. Its antigen is currently unknown. With V trimmed by 4 bases and J by 3 bases, 6 bases remained unmatched. Per the germline V gene, CDR1 is MGHRA and CDR2 is YSYEKL. The CDR3 sequence is 15 residues long. There were at least 5.5 micrograms of total RNA extracted from every sample. A second 7 to 11 cycle PCR used barcoded and J-beta primers. Each cDNA was tagged by a template-switch adaptor containing 12 random nucleotides. TCRdb fed the 5' RACE reads into MiXCR, producing one record per CDR3 protein. The sample lists around 1,100,000 distinct CDR3 sequences, around two fifths seen once, with about an eighth in the top ten.

The TCR sequence derives from a young man in good health. The material sequenced was blood. The rearrangement uses TRBV4-1 and TRBJ2-3; 8 bases line up with TRBD1. The CDR3 nucleotides are TGCGCCAGCAGCCCTCGACAGGGGCATACAGATACGCAGTATTTT. This sequence encodes CASSPRQGHTDTQYF.